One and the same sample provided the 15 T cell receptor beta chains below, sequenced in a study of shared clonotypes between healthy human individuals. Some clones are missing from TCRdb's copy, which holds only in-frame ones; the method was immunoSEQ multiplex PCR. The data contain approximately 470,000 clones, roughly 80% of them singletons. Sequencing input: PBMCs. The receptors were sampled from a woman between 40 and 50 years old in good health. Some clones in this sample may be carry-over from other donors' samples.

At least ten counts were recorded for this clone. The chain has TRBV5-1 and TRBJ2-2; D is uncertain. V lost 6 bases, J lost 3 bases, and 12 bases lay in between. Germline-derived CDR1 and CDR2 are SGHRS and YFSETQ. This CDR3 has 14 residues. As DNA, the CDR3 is TGCGCCAGCACCCGAGAGGATTACACCGGGGAGCTGTTTTTT. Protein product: CASTREDYTGELFF.

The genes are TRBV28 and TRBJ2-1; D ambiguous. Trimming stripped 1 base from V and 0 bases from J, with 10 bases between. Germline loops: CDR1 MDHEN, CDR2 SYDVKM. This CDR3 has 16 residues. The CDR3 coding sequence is TGTGCCAGCAGTTTATACCTCATCAGCTCCTACAATGAGCAGTTCTTC. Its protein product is CASSLYLISSYNEQFF.

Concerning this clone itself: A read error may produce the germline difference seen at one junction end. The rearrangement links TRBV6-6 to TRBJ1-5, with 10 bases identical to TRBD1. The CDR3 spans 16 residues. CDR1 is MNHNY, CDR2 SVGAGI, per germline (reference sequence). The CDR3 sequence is CASSYLGQGLVQPQDF. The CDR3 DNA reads TGTGCCAGCAGCTACCTGGGACAGGGGCTGGTGCAGCCCCAGGATTTT.

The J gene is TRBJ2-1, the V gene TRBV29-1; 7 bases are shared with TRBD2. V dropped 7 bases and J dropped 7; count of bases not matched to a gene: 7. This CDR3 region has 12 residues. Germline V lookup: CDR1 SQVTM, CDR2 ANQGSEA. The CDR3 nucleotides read TGCAGCGGACGGCGGGGGTGGAATGAGCAGTTCTTC. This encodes CSGRRGWNEQFF.

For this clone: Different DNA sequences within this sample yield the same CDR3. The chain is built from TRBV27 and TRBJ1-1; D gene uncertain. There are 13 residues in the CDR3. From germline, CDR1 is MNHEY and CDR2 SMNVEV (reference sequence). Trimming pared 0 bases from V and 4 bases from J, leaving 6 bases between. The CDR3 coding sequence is TGTGCCAGCAGTTTATCAGGAGTCACTGAAGCTTTCTTT. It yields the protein CASSLSGVTEAFF.

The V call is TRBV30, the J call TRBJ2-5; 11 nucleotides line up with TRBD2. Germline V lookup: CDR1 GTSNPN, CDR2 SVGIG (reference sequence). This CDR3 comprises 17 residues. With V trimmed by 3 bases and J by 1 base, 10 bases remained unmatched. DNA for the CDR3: TGTGCCTGGAGAAATAGCGGGAGGGCCCTTTCCCAAGAGACCCAGTACTTC. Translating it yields CAWRNSGRALSQETQYF.

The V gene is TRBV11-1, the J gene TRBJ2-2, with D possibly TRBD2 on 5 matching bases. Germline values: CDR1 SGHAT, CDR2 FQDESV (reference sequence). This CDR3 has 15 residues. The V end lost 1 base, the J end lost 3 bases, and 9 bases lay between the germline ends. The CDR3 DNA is TGTGCCAGCAGCTTAGTTGGGAGCCACACCGGGGAGCTGTTTTTT. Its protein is CASSLVGSHTGELFF.

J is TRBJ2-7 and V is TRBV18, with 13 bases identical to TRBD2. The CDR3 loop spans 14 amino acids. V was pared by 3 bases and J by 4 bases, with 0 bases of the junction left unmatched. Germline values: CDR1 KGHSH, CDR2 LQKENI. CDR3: CASSPTSGRYEQYF. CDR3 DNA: TGTGCCAGCTCACCGACTAGCGGGAGGTACGAGCAGTACTTC.

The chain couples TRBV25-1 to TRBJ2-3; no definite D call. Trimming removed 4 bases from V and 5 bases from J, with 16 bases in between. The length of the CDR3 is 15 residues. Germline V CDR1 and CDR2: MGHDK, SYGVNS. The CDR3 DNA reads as TGTGCCAGCAGTGCTGGAACCTCCCGTGGAGATACGCAGTATTTT. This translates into CASSAGTSRGDTQYF.

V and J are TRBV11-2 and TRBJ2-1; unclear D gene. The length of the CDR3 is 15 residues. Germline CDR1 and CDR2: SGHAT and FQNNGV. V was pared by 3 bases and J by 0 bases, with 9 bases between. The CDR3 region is CASSFGVSSYNEQFF. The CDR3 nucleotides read TGTGCCAGCAGCTTTGGGGTAAGCTCCTACAATGAGCAGTTCTTC.

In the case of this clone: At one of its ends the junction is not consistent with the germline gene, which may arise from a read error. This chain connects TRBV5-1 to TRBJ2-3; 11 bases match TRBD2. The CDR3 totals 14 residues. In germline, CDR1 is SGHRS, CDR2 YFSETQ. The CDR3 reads CASKLAHVSGRALF. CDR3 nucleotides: TGCGCCAGCAAGCTCGCTCACGTTAGCGGGAGGGCCTTATTT.

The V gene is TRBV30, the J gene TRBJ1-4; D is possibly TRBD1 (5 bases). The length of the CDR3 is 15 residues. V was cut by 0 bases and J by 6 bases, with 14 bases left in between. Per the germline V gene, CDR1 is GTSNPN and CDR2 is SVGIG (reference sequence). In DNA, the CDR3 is TGTGCCTGGAGTGTACGCCAGGGAGCGGATGAAAAACTGTTTTTT. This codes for CAWSVRQGADEKLFF.

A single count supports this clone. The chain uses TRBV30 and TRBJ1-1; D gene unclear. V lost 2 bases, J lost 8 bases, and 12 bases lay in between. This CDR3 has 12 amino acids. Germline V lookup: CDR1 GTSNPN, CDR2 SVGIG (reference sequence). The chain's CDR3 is CAWSSGTLEAFF. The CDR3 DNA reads TGTGCCTGGAGTTCCGGAACCCTGGAAGCTTTCTTT.

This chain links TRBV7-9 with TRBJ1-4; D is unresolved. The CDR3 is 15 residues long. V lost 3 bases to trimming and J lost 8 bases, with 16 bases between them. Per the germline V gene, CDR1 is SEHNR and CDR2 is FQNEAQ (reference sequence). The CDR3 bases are TGTGCCAGCAGCTTGGATTCGGTGGCTTGGGAAAAACTGTTTTTT. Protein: CASSLDSVAWEKLFF. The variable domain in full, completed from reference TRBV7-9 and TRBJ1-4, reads DTGVSQNPRHKITKRGQNVTFRCDPISEHNRLYWYRQTLGQGPEFLTYFQNEAQLEKSRLLSDRFSAERPKGSFSTLEIQRTEQGDSAMYLCASSLDSVAWEKLFFGSGTQLSVL.

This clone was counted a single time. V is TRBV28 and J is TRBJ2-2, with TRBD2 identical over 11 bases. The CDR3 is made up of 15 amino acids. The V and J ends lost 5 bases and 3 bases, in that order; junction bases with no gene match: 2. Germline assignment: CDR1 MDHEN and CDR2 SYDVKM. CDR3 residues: CASSILAGDTGELFF. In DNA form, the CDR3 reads TGTGCCAGCAGTATACTAGCGGGGGACACCGGGGAGCTGTTTTTT.